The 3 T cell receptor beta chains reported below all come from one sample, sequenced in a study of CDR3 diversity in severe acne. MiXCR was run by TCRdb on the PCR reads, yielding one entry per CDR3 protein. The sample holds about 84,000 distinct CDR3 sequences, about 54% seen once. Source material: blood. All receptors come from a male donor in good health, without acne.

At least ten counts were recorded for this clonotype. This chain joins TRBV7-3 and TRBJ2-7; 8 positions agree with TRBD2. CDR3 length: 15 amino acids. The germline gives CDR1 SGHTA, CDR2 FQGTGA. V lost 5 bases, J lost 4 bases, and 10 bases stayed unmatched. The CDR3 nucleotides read TGTGCCAGCAGCCACCGGGAGGGCGGGCATTACGAGCAGTACTTC. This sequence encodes CASSHREGGHYEQYF.

In DNA, the CDR3 is TGTGCCAGCAGTGATGGGCGGGAGCTTGGCTACACCTTC. Its protein product is CASSDGRELGYTF. The chain is built from TRBV2 and TRBJ1-2; no reliable D call. Trimming removed 3 bases at V and 7 bases at J, with 12 bases between. This CDR3 is built from 13 residues. The V gene's germline CDR1 is SNHLY and CDR2 FYNNEI.

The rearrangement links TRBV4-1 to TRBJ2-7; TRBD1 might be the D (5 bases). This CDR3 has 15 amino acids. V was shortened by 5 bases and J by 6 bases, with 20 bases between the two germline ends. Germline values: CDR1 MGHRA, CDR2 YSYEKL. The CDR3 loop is CASSAPGLGVSEQYF. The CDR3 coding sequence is TGCGCCAGCAGCGCACCCGGGCTAGGGGTATCCGAGCAGTACTTC.